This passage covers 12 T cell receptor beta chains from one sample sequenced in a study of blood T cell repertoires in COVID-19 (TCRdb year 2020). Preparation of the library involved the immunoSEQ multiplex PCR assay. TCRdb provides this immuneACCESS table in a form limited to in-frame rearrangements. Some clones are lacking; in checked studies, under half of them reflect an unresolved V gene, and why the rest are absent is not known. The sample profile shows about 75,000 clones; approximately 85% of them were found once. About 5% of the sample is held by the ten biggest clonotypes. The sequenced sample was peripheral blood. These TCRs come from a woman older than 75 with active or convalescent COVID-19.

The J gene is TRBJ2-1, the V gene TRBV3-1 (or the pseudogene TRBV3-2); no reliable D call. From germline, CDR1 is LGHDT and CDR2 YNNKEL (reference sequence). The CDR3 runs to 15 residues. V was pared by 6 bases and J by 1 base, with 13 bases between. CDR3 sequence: CASSRSAASYNEQFF. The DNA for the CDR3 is TGTGCCAGCAGTCGCTCTGCGGCTTCCTACAATGAGCAGTTCTTC.

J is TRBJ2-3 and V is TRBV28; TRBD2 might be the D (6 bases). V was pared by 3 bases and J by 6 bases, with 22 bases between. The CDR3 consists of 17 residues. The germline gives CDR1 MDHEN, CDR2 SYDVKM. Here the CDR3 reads CASSFGVRETKADTQYF. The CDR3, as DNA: TGTGCCAGCAGTTTTGGCGTGCGGGAAACTAAGGCGGATACGCAGTATTTT.

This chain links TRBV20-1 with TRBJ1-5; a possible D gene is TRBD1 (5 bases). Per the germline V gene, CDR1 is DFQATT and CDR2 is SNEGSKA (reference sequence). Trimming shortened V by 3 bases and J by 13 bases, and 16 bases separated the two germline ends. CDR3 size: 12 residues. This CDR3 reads CSASGSTQVQHF. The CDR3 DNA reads TGCAGTGCTAGTGGGTCCACACAGGTTCAGCATTTT.

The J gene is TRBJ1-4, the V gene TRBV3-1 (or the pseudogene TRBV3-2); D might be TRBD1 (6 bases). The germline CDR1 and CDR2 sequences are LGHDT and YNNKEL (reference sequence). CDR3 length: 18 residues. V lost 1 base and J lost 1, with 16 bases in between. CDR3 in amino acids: CASSQGLGQIITNEKLFF. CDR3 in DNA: TGTGCCAGCAGCCAAGGGTTAGGACAGATAATAACTAATGAAAAACTGTTTTTT.

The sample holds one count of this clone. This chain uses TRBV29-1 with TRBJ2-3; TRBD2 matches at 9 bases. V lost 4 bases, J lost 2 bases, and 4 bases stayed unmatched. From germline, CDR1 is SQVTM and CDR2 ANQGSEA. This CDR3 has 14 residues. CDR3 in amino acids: CSVVGGRDTDTQYF. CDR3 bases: TGCAGCGTTGTTGGCGGGAGGGACACAGATACGCAGTATTTT.

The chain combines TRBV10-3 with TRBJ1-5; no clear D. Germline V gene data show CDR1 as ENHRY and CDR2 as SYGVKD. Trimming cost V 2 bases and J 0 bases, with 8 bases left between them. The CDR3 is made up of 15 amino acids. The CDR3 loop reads CAISEGGYSNQPQHF. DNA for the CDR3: TGTGCCATCAGTGAGGGCGGTTATAGCAATCAGCCCCAGCATTTT.

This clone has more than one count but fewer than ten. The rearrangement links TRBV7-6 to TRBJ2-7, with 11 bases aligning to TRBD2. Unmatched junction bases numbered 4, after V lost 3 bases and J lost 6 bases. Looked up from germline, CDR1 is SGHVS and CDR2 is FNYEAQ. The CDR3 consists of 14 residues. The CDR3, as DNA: TGTGCCAGCAGCTTCACTAGCGGGAGCGGCGAGCAGTACTTC. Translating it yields CASSFTSGSGEQYF.

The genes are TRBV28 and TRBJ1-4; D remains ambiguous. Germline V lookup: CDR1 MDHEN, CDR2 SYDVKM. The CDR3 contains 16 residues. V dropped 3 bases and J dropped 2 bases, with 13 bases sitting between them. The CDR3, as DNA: TGTGCCAGCAGTTTGTACCGAACGGGTACTAATGAAAAACTGTTTTTT. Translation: CASSLYRTGTNEKLFF. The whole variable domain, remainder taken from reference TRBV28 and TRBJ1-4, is DVKVTQSSRYLVKRTGEKVFLECVQDMDHENMFWYRQDPGLGLRLIYFSYDVKMKEKGDIPEGYSVSREKKERFSLILESASTNQTSMYLCASSLYRTGTNEKLFFGSGTQLSVL.

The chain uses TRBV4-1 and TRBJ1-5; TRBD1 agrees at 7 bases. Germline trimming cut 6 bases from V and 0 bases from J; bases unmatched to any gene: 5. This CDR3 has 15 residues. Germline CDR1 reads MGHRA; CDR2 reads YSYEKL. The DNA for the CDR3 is TGCGCCAGCAGGCCACAGGGGACTAGCAATCAGCCCCAGCATTTT. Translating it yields CASRPQGTSNQPQHF.

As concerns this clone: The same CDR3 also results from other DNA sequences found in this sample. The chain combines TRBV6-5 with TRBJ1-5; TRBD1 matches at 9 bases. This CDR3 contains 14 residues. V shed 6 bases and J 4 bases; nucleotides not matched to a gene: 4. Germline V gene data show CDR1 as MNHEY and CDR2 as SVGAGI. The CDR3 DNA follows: TGTGCCAGCAGGAAAGGACAGGGGAATCAGCCCCAGCATTTT. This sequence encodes CASRKGQGNQPQHF.

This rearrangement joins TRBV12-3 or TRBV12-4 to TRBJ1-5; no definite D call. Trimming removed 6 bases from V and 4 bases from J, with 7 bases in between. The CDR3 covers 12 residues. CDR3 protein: CASRPSNQPQHF. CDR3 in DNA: TGTGCCAGCAGGCCCAGTAATCAGCCCCAGCATTTT.

CDR3 bases: TGTGCCAGCAGCTTAGCTCGGCTAGCGGGAGGGAATGAGCAGTTCTTC. Translated: CASSLARLAGGNEQFF. This chain connects TRBV11-2 to TRBJ2-1, with TRBD2 matching over 12 bases. The CDR3 has 16 residues. CDR1 is SGHAT, CDR2 FQNNGV, per germline. J lost 7 bases, V lost 1 base, and 5 bases had no gene match.